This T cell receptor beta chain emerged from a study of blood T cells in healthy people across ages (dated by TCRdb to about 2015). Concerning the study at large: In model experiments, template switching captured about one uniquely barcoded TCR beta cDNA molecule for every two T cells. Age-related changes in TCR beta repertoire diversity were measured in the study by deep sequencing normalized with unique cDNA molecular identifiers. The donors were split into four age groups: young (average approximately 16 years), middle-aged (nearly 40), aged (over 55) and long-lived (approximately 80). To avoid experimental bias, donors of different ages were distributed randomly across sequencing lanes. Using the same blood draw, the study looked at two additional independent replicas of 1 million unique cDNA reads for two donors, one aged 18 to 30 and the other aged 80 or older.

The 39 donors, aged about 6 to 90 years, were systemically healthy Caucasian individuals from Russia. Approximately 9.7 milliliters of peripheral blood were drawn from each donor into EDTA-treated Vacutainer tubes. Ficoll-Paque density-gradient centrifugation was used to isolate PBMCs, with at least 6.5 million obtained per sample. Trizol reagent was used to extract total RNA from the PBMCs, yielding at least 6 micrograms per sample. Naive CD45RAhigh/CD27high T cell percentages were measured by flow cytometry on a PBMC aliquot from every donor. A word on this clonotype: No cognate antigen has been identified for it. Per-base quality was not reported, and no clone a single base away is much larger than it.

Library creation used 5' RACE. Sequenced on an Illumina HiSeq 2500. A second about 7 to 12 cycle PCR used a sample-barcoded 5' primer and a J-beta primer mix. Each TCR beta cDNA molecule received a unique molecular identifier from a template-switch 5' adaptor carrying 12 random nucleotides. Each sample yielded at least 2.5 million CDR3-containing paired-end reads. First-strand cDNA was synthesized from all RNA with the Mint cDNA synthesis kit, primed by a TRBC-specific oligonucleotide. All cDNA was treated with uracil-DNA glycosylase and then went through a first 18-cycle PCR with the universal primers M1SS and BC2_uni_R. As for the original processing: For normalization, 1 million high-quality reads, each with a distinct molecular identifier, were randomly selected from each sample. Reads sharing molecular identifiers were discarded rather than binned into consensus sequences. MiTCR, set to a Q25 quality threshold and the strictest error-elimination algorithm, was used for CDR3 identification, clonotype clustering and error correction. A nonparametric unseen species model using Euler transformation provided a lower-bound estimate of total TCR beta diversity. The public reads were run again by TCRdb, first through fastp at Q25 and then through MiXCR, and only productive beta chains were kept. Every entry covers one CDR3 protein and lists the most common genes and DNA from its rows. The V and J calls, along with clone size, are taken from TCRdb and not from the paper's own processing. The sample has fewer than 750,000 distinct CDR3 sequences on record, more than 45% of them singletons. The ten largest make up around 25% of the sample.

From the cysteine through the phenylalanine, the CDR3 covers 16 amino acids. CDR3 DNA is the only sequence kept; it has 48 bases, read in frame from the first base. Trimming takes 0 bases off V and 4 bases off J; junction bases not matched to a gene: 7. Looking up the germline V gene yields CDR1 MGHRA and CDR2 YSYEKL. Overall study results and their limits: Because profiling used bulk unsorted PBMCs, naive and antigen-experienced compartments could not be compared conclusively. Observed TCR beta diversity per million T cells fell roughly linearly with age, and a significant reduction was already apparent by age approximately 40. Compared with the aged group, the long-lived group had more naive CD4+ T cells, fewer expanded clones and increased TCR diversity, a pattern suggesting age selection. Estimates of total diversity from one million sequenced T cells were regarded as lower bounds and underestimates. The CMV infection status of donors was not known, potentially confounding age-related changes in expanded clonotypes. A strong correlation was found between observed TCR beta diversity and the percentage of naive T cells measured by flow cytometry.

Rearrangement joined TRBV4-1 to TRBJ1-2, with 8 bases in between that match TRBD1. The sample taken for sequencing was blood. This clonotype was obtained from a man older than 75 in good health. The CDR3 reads CASSQEGTGLSYGYTF. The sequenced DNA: TGCGCCAGCAGCCAAGAAGGGACAGGTCTGAGCTATGGCTACACCTTC.